These T cell receptor beta chains were read from a single sample in a study of cytomegalovirus exposure and HLA in healthy donors. Generated by immunoSEQ multiplex PCR, the TCRdb table keeps only in-frame clones and is missing some. The repertoire holds approximately 100,000 clones, approximately 91% seen once, with more than 2% in the top ten. The sequencing sample was made of PBMCs. These receptor sequences come from a woman between 18 and 29 years old in good health and CMV-seronegative. CDR3s include the opening cysteine and the closing phenylalanine or tryptophan. The order of the fields is J gene, V gene, clone size, D gene, CDR3 protein, CDR3 DNA. D genes are given only for firm matches. The listing skips clone size in some rows; elsewhere it reads once, few, many or a size class.

TRBJ1-6	TRBV28	NA	NA	CASNERAGYGSPLHF	TGTGCCAGCAATGAAAGGGCAGGGTACGGGTCACCCCTCCACTTT
TRBJ2-7	TRBV7-2	NA	TRBD2	CASSSGGIAVDTSYEQYF	TGTGCCAGCAGCTCGGGGGGTATAGCGGTTGATACCTCCTACGAGCAGTACTTC
TRBJ1-5	TRBV10-3	NA	NA	CAISVSDSNQPQHF	TGTGCCATCAGTGTCTCAGATAGCAATCAGCCCCAGCATTTT
TRBJ1-2	TRBV7-2	NA	NA	CASSSLLPHLYGYTF	TGTGCCAGCAGCTCCCTTCTCCCCCACCTATATGGCTACACCTTC
TRBJ2-2	TRBV19	NA	TRBD1	CATTGGTGVYTGELFF	TGTGCCACCACGGGCGGGACAGGGGTGTACACCGGGGAGCTGTTTTTT
TRBJ2-3	TRBV29-1	NA	TRBD2	CSVAPGLSTDTQYF	TGCAGCGTTGCTCCGGGACTAAGCACAGATACGCAGTATTTT
TRBJ1-1	TRBV28	NA	NA	CASSLGGRGAEAFF	TGTGCCAGCAGTTTGGGAGGGAGGGGCGCTGAAGCTTTCTTT
TRBJ2-7	TRBV10-3	NA	NA	CAISEGGGEQYF	TGTGCCATCAGTGAGGGGGGAGGCGAGCAGTACTTC
TRBJ1-5	TRBV19	NA	NA	CASSILFGSNQPQHF	TGTGCCAGTAGTATACTTTTCGGGAGCAATCAGCCCCAGCATTTT
TRBJ2-6	TRBV15	NA	TRBD1	CATSRGATGVTGANVLTF	TGTGCCACCAGCAGAGGGGCGACAGGGGTCACTGGGGCCAACGTCCTGACTTTC
TRBJ1-2	TRBV11-2	once	TRBD1	CASSHSTGTYYGYTF	TGTGCCAGCAGCCATTCGACAGGGACCTACTATGGCTACACCTTC
TRBJ2-4	TRBV9	once	NA	CASSTDSLYAGGQYF	TGTGCCAGCAGTACGGACAGCCTTTACGCTGGGGGTCAGTACTTC
TRBJ1-2	TRBV28	NA	TRBD1	CASRALTGRNYGYTF	TGTGCCAGCAGAGCCCTGACAGGGAGGAACTATGGCTACACCTTC
TRBJ2-3	TRBV28	NA	TRBD2	CASSSGLADTDTQYF	TGTGCCAGCAGCTCTGGACTAGCCGACACAGATACGCAGTATTTT
TRBJ2-2	TRBV25-1	NA	NA	CASSDIQGVTGELFF	TGTGCCAGCAGTGATATACAGGGAGTTACCGGGGAGCTGTTTTTT
TRBJ2-7	TRBV7-8	NA	NA	CASSPQTAAYEQYF	TGTGCCAGCAGCCCCCAGACAGCAGCCTACGAGCAGTACTTC
TRBJ2-5	TRBV5-1	NA	TRBD2	CASSPLAGFQETQYF	TGCGCCAGCAGCCCCCTAGCGGGATTCCAAGAGACCCAGTACTTC
TRBJ2-1	TRBV4-3	NA	TRBD2	CASSLGLAGNNEQFF	TGCGCCAGCAGCCTGGGACTAGCGGGGAACAATGAGCAGTTCTTC
TRBJ2-2	TRBV6-5	NA	NA	CASSYSLWLTGELFF	TGTGCCAGCAGTTACTCGTTATGGCTCACCGGGGAGCTGTTTTTT
TRBJ2-7	TRBV14	NA	TRBD2	CASSQKLAGPTYEQYF	TGTGCCAGCAGCCAAAAACTAGCGGGACCGACCTACGAGCAGTACTTC
TRBJ2-7	TRBV5-4	once	TRBD2	CASSFGGGKGEQYF	TGTGCCAGCAGCTTCGGGGGGGGTAAGGGCGAGCAGTACTTC
TRBJ1-2	TRBV7-8	NA	NA	CASSLGPGGVNYGYTF	TGTGCCAGCAGCTTGGGGCCAGGAGGGGTGAACTATGGCTACACCTTC
TRBJ2-1	TRBV7-6	NA	TRBD2	CASTGTLAGSLLGEQFF	TGTGCCAGCACCGGGACCCTAGCGGGATCCCTTTTAGGTGAGCAGTTCTTC
TRBJ2-1	TRBV6-1	NA	TRBD1	CASSEVGYGRTGDFDEQFF	TGTGCCAGCAGTGAAGTAGGGTATGGGCGGACAGGGGATTTCGATGAGCAGTTCTTC
TRBJ2-1	TRBV6-5	NA	NA	CASRPLLAGRNEQFF	TGTGCCAGCAGACCACTACTGGCAGGGCGCAATGAGCAGTTCTTC
TRBJ1-2	TRBV29-1	once	NA	CSVLPTDRRHHNYGYTF	TGCAGCGTCCTACCGACCGACAGGAGACACCACAACTATGGCTACACCTTC
TRBJ1-5	TRBV4-3	NA	NA	CASSQGYSWGRNQPQHF	TGCGCCAGCAGCCAAGGGTATTCGTGGGGGCGGAATCAGCCCCAGCATTTT
TRBJ2-5	TRBV28	NA	TRBD2	CASSSPRGVYETQYF	TGTGCCAGCAGTTCGCCCCGGGGGGTGTACGAGACCCAGTACTTC
TRBJ2-7	TRBV5-1	NA	TRBD1	CASSRGTGAGNPYEQYF	TGCGCCAGCAGCAGAGGGACAGGGGCGGGTAACCCCTACGAGCAGTACTTC
TRBJ1-5	TRBV6-1	NA	NA	CASSHVGGQPQHF	TGTGCCAGCAGTCACGTGGGGGGTCAGCCCCAGCATTTT
TRBJ2-1	TRBV2	NA	TRBD2	CASSKSPGLGFNEQFF	TGTGCCAGCAGTAAATCTCCGGGACTAGGATTCAATGAGCAGTTCTTC
TRBJ2-1	TRBV25-1	NA	NA	CASSETGFPQNEQFF	TGTGCCAGCAGTGAAACAGGGTTTCCCCAAAATGAGCAGTTCTTC
TRBJ2-1	TRBV4-2	NA	NA	CASSQDRREQFF	TGTGCCAGCAGCCAAGATCGGCGGGAGCAGTTCTTC
TRBJ1-1	TRBV7-2	NA	NA	CASRLERDTEAFF	TGTGCCAGCAGACTAGAGCGAGACACTGAAGCTTTCTTT
TRBJ2-5	TRBV5-1	NA	NA	CASGDGGGGETQYF	TGCGCCAGCGGGGACGGCGGGGGCGGAGAGACCCAGTACTTC
TRBJ2-1	TRBV5-1	NA	TRBD1	CASSPGQGAVNEQFF	TGCGCCAGCAGCCCGGGACAGGGGGCCGTTAATGAGCAGTTCTTC
TRBJ2-2	TRBV27	few	NA	CATQGHTGELFF	TGTGCCACCCAGGGTCACACCGGGGAGCTGTTTTTT
TRBJ2-1	TRBV7-8	once	NA	CASSLPDPGVGEQFF	TGTGCCAGCAGCTTACCCGACCCCGGGGTAGGGGAGCAGTTCTTC
TRBJ2-7	TRBV10-3	NA	NA	CAISEAGPYEQYF	TGTGCCATCAGTGAAGCGGGCCCTTACGAGCAGTACTTC